This passage covers 29 T cell receptor beta chains from one sample sequenced in a study of shared clonotypes between healthy human individuals. The protocol was immunoSEQ multiplex PCR, while the TCRdb copy is restricted to in-frame clones and leaves out a portion. The sample records some 500,000 clones, less than 80% being singletons. Source material: PBMCs. These TCRs come from a woman aged 40 to 50 in good health. Some clones in this sample may be carry-over from other donors' samples.

This clone was counted a few times. With a far larger clone one base away, a read error is the likely cause. The rearrangement links TRBV21-1 to TRBJ1-1. TRBV21-1 is a recognized pseudogene. The CDR3 is made up of 13 amino acids. In DNA form, the CDR3 reads TGTGCCAGCAACAAAGTTGACAACACTGAAGCTTTCTTT. Its protein is CASNKVDNTEAFF.

The CDR3 loop reads CAWSVGRGNTGELFF. Here the CDR3 DNA reads TGTGCCTGGAGTGTAGGGCGGGGGAACACCGGGGAGCTGTTTTTT. The chain recombines TRBV30 with TRBJ2-2; the D gene is possibly TRBD2 (6 bases). Germline assignment: CDR1 GTSNPN and CDR2 SVGIG (reference sequence). The V end lost 0 bases, the J end lost 1 base, and 9 bases lay between the germline ends. This CDR3 has 15 residues.

In its sample, this clone was seen a few times. The chain employs TRBV6-4 and TRBJ2-1; D is possibly TRBD1 (6 bases). CDR1 and CDR2 (germline): MRHNA, SNTAGT. CDR3 length equals 13 residues. Trimming stripped 6 bases from V and 5 bases from J, with 11 bases between. The CDR3 region is CASSQGTHNEQFF. The DNA of the CDR3 is TGTGCCAGCAGCCAAGGGACACACAATGAGCAGTTCTTC.

The genes are TRBV7-9 and TRBJ2-7; 7 bases are a match to TRBD2. V shed 1 base and J 3 bases; nucleotides not matched to a gene: 12. CDR1 and CDR2 from the germline V gene are SEHNR and FQNEAQ (reference sequence). This CDR3 contains 17 residues. CDR3 amino acids: CASSLESGTLKGYEQYF. DNA of the CDR3: TGTGCCAGCAGCTTAGAAAGCGGGACGCTGAAGGGCTACGAGCAGTACTTC.

Only a few counts were recorded for this clone. The chain uses TRBV6-1 and TRBJ1-5; a possible D gene is TRBD1 (6 bases). The CDR3 is 14 residues long. V lost 8 bases and J 3 bases, leaving 14 bases between the germline ends. CDR1 and CDR2 (germline): MNHNS, SASEGT. The CDR3, as DNA: TGTGCCAGCCGCCGGGGGGCGGACAATCAGCCCCAGCATTTT. It yields the protein CASRRGADNQPQHF.

The rearrangement joins TRBV7-9 to TRBJ1-1; D ambiguous. This CDR3 has 14 residues. Between the trimmed V and J ends, which lost 2 bases and 11 bases, there was a span of 18 bases. Germline assignment: CDR1 SEHNR and CDR2 FQNEAQ (reference sequence). The CDR3 nucleotides read TGTGCCAGCAGCTTAACTCGGACGGCCCCCGGGGCTTTCTTT. This encodes CASSLTRTAPGAFF.

The chain uses TRBV4-3 and TRBJ2-7, with D tentatively TRBD1 or TRBD2 (5 bases each). Germline assignment: CDR1 LGHNA and CDR2 YSLEER. The CDR3 has 15 residues. The V end was cut by 0 bases, the J end by 7 bases, with 16 bases between. The CDR3 loop reads CASSQDPGPGREQYF. The CDR3 DNA reads as TGCGCCAGCAGCCAAGATCCGGGACCCGGTCGGGAGCAGTACTTC.

This clone was picked up one time. The genes are TRBV19 and TRBJ1-2; 9 bases align to TRBD1. Trimming removed 7 bases from V and 6 bases from J; junction bases left unmatched: 6. The length of the CDR3 is 13 residues. Germline V gene data show CDR1 as LNHDA and CDR2 as SQIVND (reference sequence). CDR3 in amino acids: CASTPGQGHGYTF. The CDR3 DNA sequence: TGTGCCAGTACGCCTGGACAGGGGCATGGCTACACCTTC.

This clone was found many times. Other nucleotide sequences from this sample produce the same CDR3. The V call is TRBV2, the J call TRBJ1-2, with D hard to call. Looked up from germline, CDR1 is SNHLY and CDR2 is FYNNEI. CDR3 size: 14 residues. V gave up 8 bases and J gave up 0 bases, with 13 bases separating them. In nucleotides, the CDR3 is TGTGCCAGCCACGACGGGTATTCTAACTATGGCTACACCTTC. Its protein product is CASHDGYSNYGYTF.

Comment on this clone: Given a much more abundant clone one base away, this may be a read error. The same CDR3 arises from other DNA sequences in this sample as well. The chain has TRBV7-2 and TRBJ1-1; 7 positions match TRBD1. This CDR3 is 14 amino acids long. CDR1 SGHTA and CDR2 FQGNSA come from the germline V gene. Trimming removed 1 base from V and 2 bases from J; junction bases left unmatched: 1. The CDR3 protein is CASSLGGGNTEAFF. The CDR3 nucleotides read TGTGCCAGCAGCTTAGGAGGGGGCAACACTGAAGCTTTCTTT. The complete variable domain, with remaining parts taken from reference TRBV7-2 and TRBJ1-1, reads GAGVSQSPSNKVTEKGKDVELRCDPISGHTALYWYRQSLGQGLEFLIYFQGNSAPDKSGLPSDRFSAERTGGSVSTLTIQRTQQEDSAVYLCASSLGGGNTEAFFGQGTRLTVV.

The chain has TRBV7-8 and TRBJ2-7; 10 bases line up with TRBD1. This CDR3 region has 14 residues. Germline-derived CDR1 and CDR2 are SGHVS and FQNEAQ. Trimming removed 4 bases from V and 4 bases from J; junction bases left unmatched: 4. The CDR3, as DNA: TGTGCCAGCAGCTCACCGGGACAGGGGTACGAGCAGTACTTC. This translates into CASSSPGQGYEQYF.

This clone was recorded a few times. V gene TRBV2 combines with J gene TRBJ2-4, with D perhaps matching TRBD1 or TRBD2 (5 bases each). CDR3 length: 14 residues. From germline, CDR1 is SNHLY and CDR2 FYNNEI. Trimming removed 2 bases at V and 4 bases at J, with 9 bases between. The CDR3 coding sequence is TGTGCCAGCAGTGAATGGGGGAGAAAAAACATTCAGTACTTC. It encodes CASSEWGRKNIQYF.

This clone was recorded a few times. The chain links TRBV18 to TRBJ2-5, with TRBD2 matching 12 bases. The germline V gene has CDR1 KGHSH and CDR2 LQKENI. This CDR3 spans 15 amino acids. Trimming took 0 bases from V and 4 from J; bases not matched to a gene: 0. This chain's CDR3 is CASSPPGLAGETQYF. In nucleotides, the CDR3 is TGTGCCAGCTCACCACCGGGACTAGCGGGAGAGACCCAGTACTTC.

This clone was observed a single time. The chain combines TRBV7-9 with TRBJ1-5, with D perhaps TRBD1 (5 bases). CDR1 and CDR2 (germline): SEHNR, FQNEAQ (reference sequence). V lost 5 bases to trimming and J lost 6 bases, with 14 bases between them. The CDR3 consists of 14 residues. The CDR3 spells CASSEMGPSQPQHF. The CDR3 DNA follows: TGTGCCAGCAGCGAGATGGGACCCAGTCAGCCCCAGCATTTT. Drawing the rest from reference TRBV7-9 and TRBJ1-5, the complete variable domain is DTGVSQNPRHKITKRGQNVTFRCDPISEHNRLYWYRQTLGQGPEFLTYFQNEAQLEKSRLLSDRFSAERPKGSFSTLEIQRTEQGDSAMYLCASSEMGPSQPQHFGDGTRLSIL.

The V gene is TRBV18, the J gene TRBJ1-4; TRBD1 agrees at 7 bases. Per germline, CDR1 KGHSH and CDR2 LQKENI. The CDR3 covers 15 residues. The J segment lost 1 base and the V segment lost 3 bases, leaving 2 bases of the junction unmatched. The DNA of the CDR3 is TGTGCCAGCTCACCTCGGACAGGAACTAATGAAAAACTGTTTTTT. As protein: CASSPRTGTNEKLFF. Based on the CDR3 plus reference TRBV18 and TRBJ1-4, the full variable domain is NAGVMQNPRHLVRRRGQEARLRCSPMKGHSHVYWYRQLPEEGLKFMVYLQKENIIDESGMPKERFSAEFPKEGPSILRIQQVVRGDSAAYFCASSPRTGTNEKLFFGSGTQLSVL.

The genes are TRBV19 and TRBJ1-2; 7 bases are shared with TRBD1. J lost 2 bases, V lost 5 bases, and 2 bases had no gene match. In germline, CDR1 is LNHDA, CDR2 SQIVND (reference sequence). CDR3 length: 13 residues. DNA for the CDR3: TGTGCCAGTAGTCCCAGGGGGAACTATGGCTACACCTTC. Its translation is CASSPRGNYGYTF.

There are many counts of this clone. Other DNA sequences of this sample code for an identical CDR3. The CDR3 DNA reads as TGCAGCGTTGCGGGACTAGCGGTCCACGAGCAGTACTTC. Translation gives CSVAGLAVHEQYF. The chain uses TRBV29-1 and TRBJ2-7; the match to TRBD2 covers 11 bases. CDR3 size: 13 residues. J gave up 5 bases and V 4 bases, and 4 bases lay outside the gene matches. Germline CDR1 and CDR2: SQVTM and ANQGSEA.

This clone is a singleton in its sample. The chain joins TRBV18 to TRBJ2-2; 8 bases are shared with TRBD1. V was clipped by 4 bases and J by 2 bases; unmatched bases: 3. Germline lookup yields CDR1 KGHSH and CDR2 LQKENI. This CDR3 region has 15 residues. The CDR3 sequence is CASSLQGDNTGELFF. The CDR3 coding sequence is TGTGCCAGCTCACTACAGGGGGACAACACCGGGGAGCTGTTTTTT.

The chain is built from TRBV11-2 and TRBJ1-5; D gene unclear. Germline lookup yields CDR1 SGHAT and CDR2 FQNNGV. Trimming took off 5 bases at V and 4 bases at J, with 12 bases between the two ends. The CDR3 covers 14 residues. As DNA, the CDR3 is TGTGCCAGCAGCGAACGGGCGGGGAATCAGCCCCAGCATTTT. Amino acid sequence: CASSERAGNQPQHF.

This chain uses TRBV5-1 with TRBJ2-7; 11 nucleotides match TRBD2. The ends lost 4 bases at V and 4 bases at J; junction bases unmatched: 10. In germline, CDR1 is SGHRS, CDR2 YFSETQ. The CDR3 runs 16 residues. In DNA, the CDR3 is TGCGCCAGCAGCCCGACTAGCGGGAACCCTGAGTACGAGCAGTACTTC. Residues: CASSPTSGNPEYEQYF.

The chain combines TRBV7-9 with TRBJ1-3, with a weak D call TRBD1 (5 bases). The CDR3 is 12 residues long. CDR1 is SEHNR, CDR2 FQNEAQ, per germline (reference sequence). V was clipped by 5 bases and J by 6 bases, with 8 bases between them. This CDR3 reads CASSQGTNTIYF. CDR3 bases: TGTGCCAGCAGCCAGGGAACAAACACCATATATTTT.

This clone was found many times. Other DNA sequences of this sample code for an identical CDR3. The chain combines TRBV29-1 with TRBJ2-2; 8 positions agree with TRBD1. CDR3 length equals 14 residues. Germline CDR1 and CDR2: SQVTM and ANQGSEA. V lost 6 bases and J lost 3; bases outside the gene matches: 6. The CDR3 sequence is CSVRGRTDTGELFF. CDR3 DNA sequence: TGCAGCGTCAGGGGGCGAACTGACACCGGGGAGCTGTTTTTT.

The sample holds a few counts of this clone. The V gene is TRBV4-3, the J gene TRBJ1-2; 8 bases are shared with TRBD1. The J segment lost 7 bases and the V segment lost 0 bases, leaving 4 bases of the junction unmatched. The germline V gene has CDR1 LGHNA and CDR2 YSLEER. The CDR3 runs to 14 residues. The CDR3 spells CASSQDGTGGGYTF. In nucleotides, the CDR3 is TGCGCCAGCAGCCAAGACGGAACAGGGGGTGGCTACACCTTC.

The V and J genes are TRBV7-9 and TRBJ1-4, with D perhaps TRBD1 (5 bases). V gave up 1 base and J gave up 2 bases, with 5 bases separating them. The CDR3 runs 14 residues. Germline V CDR1 and CDR2: SEHNR, FQNEAQ (reference sequence). CDR3 in DNA: TGTGCCAGCAGCTTAGGGGGGACTAATGAAAAACTGTTTTTT. Its protein product is CASSLGGTNEKLFF. Filled out from reference TRBV7-9 and TRBJ1-4, the complete variable domain reads DTGVSQNPRHKITKRGQNVTFRCDPISEHNRLYWYRQTLGQGPEFLTYFQNEAQLEKSRLLSDRFSAERPKGSFSTLEIQRTEQGDSAMYLCASSLGGTNEKLFFGSGTQLSVL.

The rearrangement uses TRBV6-5 and TRBJ2-3, with a tentative D call TRBD1 (5 bases). Germline V gene data show CDR1 as MNHEY and CDR2 as SVGAGI. V lost 6 bases, J lost 4 bases, and 14 bases lay in between. The CDR3 totals 14 residues. The CDR3 nucleotides are TGTGCCAGCAGCCCTCCAGGGAAGTCAGATACGCAGTATTTT. It is translated as CASSPPGKSDTQYF.

The rearrangement uses TRBV4-2 and TRBJ2-3; D perhaps matches TRBD1 (6 bases). Germline assignment: CDR1 LGHNA and CDR2 YNFKEQ. V was shortened by 2 bases and J by 0 bases, with 18 bases between the two germline ends. CDR3 length: 18 residues. CDR3 loop: CASSQQVGQQRSTDTQYF. The CDR3 DNA is TGTGCCAGCAGCCAACAAGTGGGACAACAGCGTAGCACAGATACGCAGTATTTT.

Only a few counts were recorded for this clone. V and J are TRBV7-9 and TRBJ2-3; 11 nucleotides align to TRBD2. Germline assignment: CDR1 SEHNR and CDR2 FQNEAQ (reference sequence). Trimming took 5 bases from V and 3 from J; bases not matched to a gene: 10. This CDR3 spans 17 amino acids. CDR3 nucleotide sequence: TGTGCCAGCAGCCCTCAACAAACTAGCGGGAGTACAGATACGCAGTATTTT. As protein: CASSPQQTSGSTDTQYF.

This chain connects TRBV27 to TRBJ2-3; maybe TRBD1 (6 bases). V lost 2 bases, J lost 0 bases, and 9 bases lay in between. CDR1 is MNHEY and CDR2 is SMNVEV in the germline V gene (reference sequence). This CDR3 is built from 15 residues. CDR3 residues: CASSLAGESTDTQYF. In DNA, the CDR3 is TGTGCCAGCAGTTTAGCAGGGGAGAGCACAGATACGCAGTATTTT.

The chain links TRBV5-1 to TRBJ2-5; TRBD2 aligns across 11 bases. V lost 3 bases and J lost 3; bases outside the gene matches: 7. The germline V gene encodes CDR1 SGHRS and CDR2 YFSETQ. This CDR3 has 16 amino acids. The CDR3 reads CASSSVAGGNKETQYF. CDR3 DNA: TGCGCCAGCAGCTCTGTAGCGGGAGGGAATAAAGAGACCCAGTACTTC.